This T cell receptor beta chain was found in a study of early T cells in non-severe SARS-CoV-2 infection. This clonotype has more than one count but fewer than ten. Individual cDNA molecules each received unique molecular identifiers attached to them. Each CDR3 protein is one row after TCRdb ran MiXCR on the 5' RACE reads. The sample has approximately 37,000 distinct CDR3 sequences, about 8% seen once. Per the germline V gene, CDR1 is SGHVS and CDR2 is FNYEAQ. The trim removed 2 bases at V and 7 bases at J, leaving 6 bases unmatched. The length of the CDR3 is 16 residues. The origin of this receptor is an adult who was a healthcare worker with PCR-confirmed SARS-CoV-2 infection or an uninfected control (not recorded which). The input for sequencing was whole blood, taken at baseline. The rearrangement joins TRBV7-6 to TRBJ2-1; 12 bases fit TRBD2. For the CDR3, the DNA is TGTGCCAGCAGCTTATGGGCTAGCGGGGGGGAGAATGAGCAGTTCTTC. Protein product: CASSLWASGGENEQFF.